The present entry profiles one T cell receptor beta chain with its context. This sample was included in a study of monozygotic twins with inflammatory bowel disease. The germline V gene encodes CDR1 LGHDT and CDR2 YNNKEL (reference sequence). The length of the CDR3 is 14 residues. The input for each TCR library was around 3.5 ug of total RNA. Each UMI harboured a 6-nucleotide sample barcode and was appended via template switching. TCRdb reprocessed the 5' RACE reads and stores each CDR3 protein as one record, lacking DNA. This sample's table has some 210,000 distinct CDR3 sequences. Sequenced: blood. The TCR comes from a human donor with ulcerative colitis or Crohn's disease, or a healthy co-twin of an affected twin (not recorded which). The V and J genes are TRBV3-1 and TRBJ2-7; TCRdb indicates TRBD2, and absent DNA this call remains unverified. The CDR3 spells CASSRDLVAYEQYF.